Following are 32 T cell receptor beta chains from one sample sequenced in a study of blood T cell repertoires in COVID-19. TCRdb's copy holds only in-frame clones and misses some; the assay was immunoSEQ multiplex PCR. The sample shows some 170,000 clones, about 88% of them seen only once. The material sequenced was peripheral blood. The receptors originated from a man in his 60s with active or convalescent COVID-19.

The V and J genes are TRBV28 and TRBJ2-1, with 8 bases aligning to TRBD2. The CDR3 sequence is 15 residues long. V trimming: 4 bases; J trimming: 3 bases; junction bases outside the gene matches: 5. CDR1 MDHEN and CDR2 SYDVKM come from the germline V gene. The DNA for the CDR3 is TGTGCCAGCAGTTCTACTAGCGGAGACTACAATGAGCAGTTCTTC. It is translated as CASSSTSGDYNEQFF.

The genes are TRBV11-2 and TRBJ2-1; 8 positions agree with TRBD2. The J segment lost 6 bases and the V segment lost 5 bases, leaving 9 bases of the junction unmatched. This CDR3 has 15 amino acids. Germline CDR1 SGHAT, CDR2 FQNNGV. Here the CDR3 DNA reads TGTGCCAGCAGCAGGAGCGGGAGCAGTTCCAATGAGCAGTTCTTC. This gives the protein CASSRSGSSSNEQFF.

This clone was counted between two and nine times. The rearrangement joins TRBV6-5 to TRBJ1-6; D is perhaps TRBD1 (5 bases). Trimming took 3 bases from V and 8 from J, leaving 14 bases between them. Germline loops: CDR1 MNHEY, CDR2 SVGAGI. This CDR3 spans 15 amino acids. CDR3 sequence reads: CASSYNRLLYSPLHF. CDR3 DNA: TGTGCCAGCAGTTATAACAGGTTATTATATTCACCCCTCCACTTT.

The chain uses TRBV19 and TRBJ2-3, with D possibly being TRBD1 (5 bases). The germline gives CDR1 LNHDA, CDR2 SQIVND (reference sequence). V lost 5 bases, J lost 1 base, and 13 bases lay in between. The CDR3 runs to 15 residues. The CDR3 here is CASSSQGRGTDTQYF. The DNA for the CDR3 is TGTGCCAGTAGTTCCCAGGGTCGGGGCACAGATACGCAGTATTTT.

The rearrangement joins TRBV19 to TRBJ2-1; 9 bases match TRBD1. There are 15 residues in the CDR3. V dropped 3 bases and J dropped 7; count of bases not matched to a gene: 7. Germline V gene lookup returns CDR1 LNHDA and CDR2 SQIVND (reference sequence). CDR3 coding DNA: TGTGCCAGTAGTATTTGGGGACAGGGTGAGAATGAGCAGTTCTTC. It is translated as CASSIWGQGENEQFF. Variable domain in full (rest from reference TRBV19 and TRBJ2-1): DGGITQSPKYLFRKEGQNVTLSCEQNLNHDAMYWYRQDPGQGLRLIYYSQIVNDFQKGDIAEGYSVSREKKESFPLTVTSAQKNPTAFYLCASSIWGQGENEQFFGPGTRLTVL.

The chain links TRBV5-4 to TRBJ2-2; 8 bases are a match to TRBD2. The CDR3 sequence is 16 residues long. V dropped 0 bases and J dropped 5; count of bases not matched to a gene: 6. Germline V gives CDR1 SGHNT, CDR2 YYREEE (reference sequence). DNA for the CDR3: TGTGCCAGCAGCTTGGCCTCGGGGGGGATTACCGGGGAGCTGTTTTTT. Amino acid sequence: CASSLASGGITGELFF.

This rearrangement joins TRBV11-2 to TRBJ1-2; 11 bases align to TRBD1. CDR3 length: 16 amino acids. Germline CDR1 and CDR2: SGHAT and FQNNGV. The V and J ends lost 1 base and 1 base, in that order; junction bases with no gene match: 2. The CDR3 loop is CASSLAGQGGNYGYTF. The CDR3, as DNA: TGTGCCAGCAGCTTAGCGGGACAGGGGGGTAACTATGGCTACACCTTC. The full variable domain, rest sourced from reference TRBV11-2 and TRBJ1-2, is EAGVAQSPRYKIIEKRQSVAFWCNPISGHATLYWYQQILGQGPKLLIQFQNNGVVDDSQLPKDRFSAERLKGVDSTLKIQPAKLEDSAVYLCASSLAGQGGNYGYTFGSGTRLTVV.

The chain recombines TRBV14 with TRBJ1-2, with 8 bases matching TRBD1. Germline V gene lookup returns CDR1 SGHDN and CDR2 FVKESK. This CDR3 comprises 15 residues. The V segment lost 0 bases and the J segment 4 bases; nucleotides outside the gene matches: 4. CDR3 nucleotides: TGTGCCAGCAGCCAAGACCTTGGACAGGGCTATGGCTACACCTTC. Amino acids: CASSQDLGQGYGYTF.

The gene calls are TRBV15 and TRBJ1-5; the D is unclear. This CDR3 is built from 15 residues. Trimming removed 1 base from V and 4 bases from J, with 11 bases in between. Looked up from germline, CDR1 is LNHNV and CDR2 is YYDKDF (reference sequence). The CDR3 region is CATSRGQEFNQPQHF. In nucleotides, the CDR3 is TGTGCCACCAGCAGAGGCCAAGAGTTTAATCAGCCCCAGCATTTT.

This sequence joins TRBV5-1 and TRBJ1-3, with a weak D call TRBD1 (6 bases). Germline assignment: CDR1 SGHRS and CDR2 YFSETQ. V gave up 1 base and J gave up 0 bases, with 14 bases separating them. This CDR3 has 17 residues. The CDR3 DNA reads TGCGCCAGCAGCTTGATAGGACAGAGCTACTCTGGAAACACCATATATTTT. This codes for CASSLIGQSYSGNTIYF.

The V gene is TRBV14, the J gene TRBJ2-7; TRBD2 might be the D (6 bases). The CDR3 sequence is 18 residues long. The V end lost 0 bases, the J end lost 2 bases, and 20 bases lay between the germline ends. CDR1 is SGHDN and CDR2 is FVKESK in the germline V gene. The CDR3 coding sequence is TGTGCCAGCAGCCAAGATCCACGATTTCGCGGGGCTACCTACGAGCAGTACTTC. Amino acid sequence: CASSQDPRFRGATYEQYF.

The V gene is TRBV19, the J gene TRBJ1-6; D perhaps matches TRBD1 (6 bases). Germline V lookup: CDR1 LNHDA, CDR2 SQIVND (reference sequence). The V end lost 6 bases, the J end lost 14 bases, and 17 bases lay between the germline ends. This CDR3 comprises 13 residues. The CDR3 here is CASSEQQGIALHF. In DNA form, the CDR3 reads TGTGCCAGTAGCGAGCAACAGGGCATCGCCCTCCACTTT.

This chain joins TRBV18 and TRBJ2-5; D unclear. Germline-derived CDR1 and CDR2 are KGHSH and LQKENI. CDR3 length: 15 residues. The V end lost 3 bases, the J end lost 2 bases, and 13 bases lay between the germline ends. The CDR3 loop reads CASSPRTESQETQYF. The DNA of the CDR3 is TGTGCCAGCTCACCCCGTACAGAATCGCAAGAGACCCAGTACTTC.

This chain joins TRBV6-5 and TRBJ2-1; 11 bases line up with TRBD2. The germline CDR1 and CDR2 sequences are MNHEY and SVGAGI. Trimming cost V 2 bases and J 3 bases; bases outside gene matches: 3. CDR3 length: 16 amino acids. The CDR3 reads CASSYGTSGIYNEQFF. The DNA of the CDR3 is TGTGCCAGCAGTTACGGGACTAGCGGCATCTACAATGAGCAGTTCTTC.

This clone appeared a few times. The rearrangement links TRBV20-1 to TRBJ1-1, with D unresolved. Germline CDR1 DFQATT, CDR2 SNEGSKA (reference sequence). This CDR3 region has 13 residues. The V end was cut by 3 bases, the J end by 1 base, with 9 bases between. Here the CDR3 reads CSASSRGNTEAFF. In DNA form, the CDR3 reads TGCAGTGCTAGTAGTCGGGGGAACACTGAAGCTTTCTTT.

CDR3 nucleotides: TGTGCCACCCGGACTAGCGGGGGCCACACCGGGGAGCTGTTTTTT. Protein sequence: CATRTSGGHTGELFF. The chain is built from TRBV19 and TRBJ2-2; TRBD2 matches at 13 bases. The CDR3 contains 15 residues. In germline, CDR1 is LNHDA, CDR2 SQIVND (reference sequence). The V segment lost 10 bases and the J segment 3 bases; nucleotides outside the gene matches: 5.

The CDR3 loop reads CASSLTGVENEKLFF. CDR3 nucleotide sequence: TGTGCCAGCAGCCTAACAGGGGTCGAGAATGAAAAACTGTTTTTT. The V and J genes are TRBV4-2 and TRBJ1-4; 7 positions match TRBD1. V was pared by 4 bases and J by 5 bases, with 7 bases of the junction left unmatched. Germline V gene data show CDR1 as LGHNA and CDR2 as YNFKEQ. The CDR3 is made up of 15 amino acids.

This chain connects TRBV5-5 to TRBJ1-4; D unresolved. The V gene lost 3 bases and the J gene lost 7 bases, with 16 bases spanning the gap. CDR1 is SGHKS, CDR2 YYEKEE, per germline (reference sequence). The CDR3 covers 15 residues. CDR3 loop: CASSWGWEPREKLFF. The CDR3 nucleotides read TGTGCCAGCAGCTGGGGATGGGAGCCCCGTGAAAAACTGTTTTTT.

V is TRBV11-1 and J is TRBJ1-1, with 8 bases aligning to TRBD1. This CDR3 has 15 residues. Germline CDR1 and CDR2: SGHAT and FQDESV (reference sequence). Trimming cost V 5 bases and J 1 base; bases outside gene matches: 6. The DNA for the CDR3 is TGTGCCAGCAGCACAGGACAGGGAACGAACACTGAAGCTTTCTTT. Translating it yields CASSTGQGTNTEAFF.

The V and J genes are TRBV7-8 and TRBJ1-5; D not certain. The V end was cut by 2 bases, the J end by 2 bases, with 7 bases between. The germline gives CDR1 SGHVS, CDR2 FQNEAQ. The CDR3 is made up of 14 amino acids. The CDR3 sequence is CASSLTVGNQPQHF. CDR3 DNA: TGTGCCAGCAGCTTAACGGTCGGCAATCAGCCCCAGCATTTT.

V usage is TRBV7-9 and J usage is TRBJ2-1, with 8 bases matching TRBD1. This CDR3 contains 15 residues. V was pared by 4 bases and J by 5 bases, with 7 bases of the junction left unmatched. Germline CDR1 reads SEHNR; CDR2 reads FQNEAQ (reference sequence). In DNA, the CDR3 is TGTGCCAGCAGCTCGAGACAGGGGCATCACAATGAGCAGTTCTTC. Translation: CASSSRQGHHNEQFF.

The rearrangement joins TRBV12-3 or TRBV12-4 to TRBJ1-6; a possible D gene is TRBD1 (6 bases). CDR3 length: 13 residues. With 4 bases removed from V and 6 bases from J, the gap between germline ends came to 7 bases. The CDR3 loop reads CASSSRGNSPLHF. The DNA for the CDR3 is TGTGCCAGCAGTTCCAGGGGTAATTCACCCCTCCACTTT.

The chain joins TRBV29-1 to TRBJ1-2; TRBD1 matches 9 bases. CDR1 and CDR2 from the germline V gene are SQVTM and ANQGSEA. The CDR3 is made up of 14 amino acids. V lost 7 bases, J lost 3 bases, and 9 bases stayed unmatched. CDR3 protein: CSAPGTGIDYGYTF. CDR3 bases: TGCAGCGCACCCGGGACAGGGATTGACTATGGCTACACCTTC.

The CDR3 is CASSKRRGRDTEAFF. The CDR3 DNA reads TGTGCCAGCAGCAAGCGCAGGGGTAGGGACACTGAAGCTTTCTTT. The chain is built from TRBV9 and TRBJ1-1; tentatively, D is TRBD1 (6 bases). There are 15 residues in the CDR3. Looked up from germline, CDR1 is SGDLS and CDR2 is YYNGEE. Deletions cut 4 bases from V and 3 bases from J, with 16 bases between. Using reference TRBV9 and TRBJ1-1 for the parts outside the CDR3, the full variable domain is DSGVTQTPKHLITATGQRVTLRCSPRSGDLSVYWYQQSLDQGLQFLIQYYNGEERAKGNILERFSAQQFPDLHSELNLSSLELGDSALYFCASSKRRGRDTEAFFGQGTRLTVV.

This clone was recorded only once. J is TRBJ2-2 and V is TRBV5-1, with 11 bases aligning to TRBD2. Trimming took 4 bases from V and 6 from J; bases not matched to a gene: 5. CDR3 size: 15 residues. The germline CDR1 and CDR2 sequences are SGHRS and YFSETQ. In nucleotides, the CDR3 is TGCGCCAGCAGCGCGACTAGCGGGGCATCCGGGGAGCTGTTTTTT. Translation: CASSATSGASGELFF.

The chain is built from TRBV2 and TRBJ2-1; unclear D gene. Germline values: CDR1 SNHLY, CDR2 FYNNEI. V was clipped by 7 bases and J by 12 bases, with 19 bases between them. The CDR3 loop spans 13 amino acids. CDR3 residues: CASTESEVRRQFF. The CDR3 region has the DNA TGTGCCAGCACCGAAAGCGAGGTTCGTAGGCAGTTCTTC.

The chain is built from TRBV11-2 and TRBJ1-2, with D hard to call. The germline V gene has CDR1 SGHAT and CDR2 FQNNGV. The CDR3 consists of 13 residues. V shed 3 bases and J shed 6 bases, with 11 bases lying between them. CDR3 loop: CASSFTVVDGYTF. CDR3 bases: TGTGCCAGCAGCTTCACAGTGGTGGATGGCTACACCTTC.

The CDR3 sequence: CAWSAGGKETQYF. DNA of the CDR3: TGTGCCTGGAGCGCGGGCGGCAAGGAGACCCAGTACTTC. The rearrangement uses TRBV30 and TRBJ2-5, with a tentative D call TRBD2 (5 bases). The germline V gene has CDR1 GTSNPN and CDR2 SVGIG (reference sequence). The length of the CDR3 is 13 residues. Trimming stripped 3 bases from V and 5 bases from J, with 13 bases between.

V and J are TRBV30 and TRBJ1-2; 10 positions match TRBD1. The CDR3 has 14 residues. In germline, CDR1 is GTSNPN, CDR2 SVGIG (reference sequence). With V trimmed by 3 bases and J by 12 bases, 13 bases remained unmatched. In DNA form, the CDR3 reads TGTGCCTGGAGCCTACCGGGACAGGGGATTTGGCACACCTTC. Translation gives CAWSLPGQGIWHTF.

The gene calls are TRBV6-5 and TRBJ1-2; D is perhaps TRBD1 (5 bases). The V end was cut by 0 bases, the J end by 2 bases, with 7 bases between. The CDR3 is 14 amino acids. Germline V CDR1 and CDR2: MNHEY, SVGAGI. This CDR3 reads CASSYSGLNYGYTF. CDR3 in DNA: TGTGCCAGCAGTTACTCGGGACTCAACTATGGCTACACCTTC.

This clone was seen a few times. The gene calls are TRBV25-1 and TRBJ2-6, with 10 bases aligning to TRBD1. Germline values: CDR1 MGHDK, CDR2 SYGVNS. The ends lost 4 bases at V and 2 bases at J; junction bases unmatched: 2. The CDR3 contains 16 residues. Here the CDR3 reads CASSGTGGTGANVLTF. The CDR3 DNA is TGTGCCAGCAGTGGGACAGGGGGAACTGGGGCCAACGTCCTGACTTTC.

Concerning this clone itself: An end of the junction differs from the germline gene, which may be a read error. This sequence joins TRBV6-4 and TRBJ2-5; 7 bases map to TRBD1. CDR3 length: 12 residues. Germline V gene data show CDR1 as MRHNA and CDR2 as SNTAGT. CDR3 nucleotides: TGTGCCAGCAGTGACTCAGGGGGCCACTACCACTTC. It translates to CASSDSGGHYHF.